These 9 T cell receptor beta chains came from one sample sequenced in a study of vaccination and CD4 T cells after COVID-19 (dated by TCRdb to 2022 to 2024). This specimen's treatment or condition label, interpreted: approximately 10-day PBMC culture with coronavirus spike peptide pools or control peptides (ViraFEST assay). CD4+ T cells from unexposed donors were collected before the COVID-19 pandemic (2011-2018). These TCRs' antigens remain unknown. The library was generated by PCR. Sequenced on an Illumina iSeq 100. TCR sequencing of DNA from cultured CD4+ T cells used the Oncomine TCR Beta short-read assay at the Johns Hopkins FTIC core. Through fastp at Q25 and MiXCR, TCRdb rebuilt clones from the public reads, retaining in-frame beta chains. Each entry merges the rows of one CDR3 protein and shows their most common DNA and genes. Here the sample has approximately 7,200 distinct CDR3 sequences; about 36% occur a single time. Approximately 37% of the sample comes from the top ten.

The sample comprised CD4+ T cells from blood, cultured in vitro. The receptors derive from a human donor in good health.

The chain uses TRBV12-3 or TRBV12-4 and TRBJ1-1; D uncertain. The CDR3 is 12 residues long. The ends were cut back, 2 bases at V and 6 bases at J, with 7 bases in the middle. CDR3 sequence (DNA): TGTGCCAGCAGTTTATTTCCCTCTGAAGCTTTCTTT. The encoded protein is CASSLFPSEAFF.

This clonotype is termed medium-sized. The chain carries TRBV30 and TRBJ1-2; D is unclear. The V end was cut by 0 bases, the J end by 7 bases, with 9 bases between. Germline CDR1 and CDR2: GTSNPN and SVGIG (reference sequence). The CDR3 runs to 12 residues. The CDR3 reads CAWSVQPRGYTF. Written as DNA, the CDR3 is TGTGCCTGGAGTGTACAGCCTCGTGGCTACACCTTC.

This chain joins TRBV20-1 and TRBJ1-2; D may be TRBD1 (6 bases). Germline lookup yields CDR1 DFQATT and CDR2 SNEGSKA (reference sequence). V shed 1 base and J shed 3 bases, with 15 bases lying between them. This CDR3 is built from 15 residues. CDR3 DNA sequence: TGCAGTGCTAGAGTTCTGCGGGGGCGCGACTATGGCTACACCTTC. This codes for CSARVLRGRDYGYTF.

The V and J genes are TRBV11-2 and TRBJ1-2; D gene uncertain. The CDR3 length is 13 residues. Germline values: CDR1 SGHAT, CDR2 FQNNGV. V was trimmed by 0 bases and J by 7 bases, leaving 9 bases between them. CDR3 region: CASSLEGSVGYTF. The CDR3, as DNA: TGTGCCAGCAGCTTAGAGGGGTCTGTTGGCTACACCTTC.

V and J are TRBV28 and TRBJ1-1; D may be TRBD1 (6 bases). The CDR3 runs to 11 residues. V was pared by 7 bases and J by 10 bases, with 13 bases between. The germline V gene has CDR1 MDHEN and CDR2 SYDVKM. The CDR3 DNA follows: TGTGCCAGCATGGGGGCGAGTCGAGCTTTCTTT. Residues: CASMGASRAFF.

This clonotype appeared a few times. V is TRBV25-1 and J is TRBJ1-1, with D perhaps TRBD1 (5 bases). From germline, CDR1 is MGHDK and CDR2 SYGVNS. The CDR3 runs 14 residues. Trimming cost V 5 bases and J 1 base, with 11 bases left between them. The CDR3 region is CASSFGGRNTEAFF. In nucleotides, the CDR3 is TGTGCCAGCAGTTTCGGGGGTCGGAACACTGAAGCTTTCTTT.

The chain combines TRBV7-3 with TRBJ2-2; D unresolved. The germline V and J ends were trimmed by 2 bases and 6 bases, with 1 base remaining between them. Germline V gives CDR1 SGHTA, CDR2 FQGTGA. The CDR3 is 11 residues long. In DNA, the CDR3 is TGTGCCAGCAGCTTAGCCGGGGAGCTGTTTTTT. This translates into CASSLAGELFF.

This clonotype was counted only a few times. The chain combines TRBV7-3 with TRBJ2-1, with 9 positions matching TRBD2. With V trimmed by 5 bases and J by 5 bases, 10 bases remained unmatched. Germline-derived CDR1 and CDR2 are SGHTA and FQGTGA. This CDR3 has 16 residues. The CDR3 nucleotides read TGTGCCAGCAGCACCCTAACTAGCGGGCTTAACAATGAGCAGTTCTTC. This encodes CASSTLTSGLNNEQFF.

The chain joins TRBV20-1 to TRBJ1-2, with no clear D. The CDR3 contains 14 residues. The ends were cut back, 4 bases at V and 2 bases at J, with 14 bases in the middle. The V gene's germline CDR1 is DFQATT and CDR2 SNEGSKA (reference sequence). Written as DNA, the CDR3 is TGCAGTGCTAAGGCCACACGACTAAACTATGGCTACACCTTC. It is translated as CSAKATRLNYGYTF.